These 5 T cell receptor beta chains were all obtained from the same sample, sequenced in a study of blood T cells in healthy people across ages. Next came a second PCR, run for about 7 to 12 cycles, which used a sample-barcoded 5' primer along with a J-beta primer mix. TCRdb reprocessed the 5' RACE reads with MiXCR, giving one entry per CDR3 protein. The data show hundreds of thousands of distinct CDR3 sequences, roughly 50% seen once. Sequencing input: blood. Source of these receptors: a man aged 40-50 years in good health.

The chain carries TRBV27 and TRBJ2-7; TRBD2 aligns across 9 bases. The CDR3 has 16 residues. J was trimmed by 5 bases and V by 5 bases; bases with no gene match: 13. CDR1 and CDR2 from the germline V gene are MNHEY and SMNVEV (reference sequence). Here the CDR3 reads CASSRPGLAILDEQYF. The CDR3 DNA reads TGTGCCAGCAGTCGGCCTGGACTAGCGATTCTGGACGAGCAGTACTTC.

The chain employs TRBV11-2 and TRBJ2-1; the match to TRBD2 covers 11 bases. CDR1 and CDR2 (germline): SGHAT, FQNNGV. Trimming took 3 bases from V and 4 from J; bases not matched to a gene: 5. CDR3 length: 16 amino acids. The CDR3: CASSFLAGGRYNEQFF. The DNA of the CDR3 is TGTGCCAGCAGCTTCCTAGCGGGGGGCAGATACAATGAGCAGTTCTTC. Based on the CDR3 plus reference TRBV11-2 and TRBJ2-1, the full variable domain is EAGVAQSPRYKIIEKRQSVAFWCNPISGHATLYWYQQILGQGPKLLIQFQNNGVVDDSQLPKDRFSAERLKGVDSTLKIQPAKLEDSAVYLCASSFLAGGRYNEQFFGPGTRLTVL.

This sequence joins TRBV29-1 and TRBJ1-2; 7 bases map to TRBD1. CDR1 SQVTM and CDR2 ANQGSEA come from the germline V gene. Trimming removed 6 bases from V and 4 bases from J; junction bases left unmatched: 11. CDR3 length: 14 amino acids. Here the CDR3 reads CSVRDREGGYGYTF. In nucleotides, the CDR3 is TGCAGCGTCCGCGACAGGGAGGGCGGCTATGGCTACACCTTC.

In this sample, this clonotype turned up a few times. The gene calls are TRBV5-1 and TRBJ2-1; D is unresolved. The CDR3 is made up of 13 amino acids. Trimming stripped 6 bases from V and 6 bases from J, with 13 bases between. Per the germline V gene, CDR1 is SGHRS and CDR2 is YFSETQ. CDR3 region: CASTLIGRNEQFF. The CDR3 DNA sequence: TGCGCCAGCACTTTAATTGGGCGCAATGAGCAGTTCTTC. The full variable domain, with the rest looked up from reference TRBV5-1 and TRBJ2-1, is KAGVTQTPRYLIKTRGQQVTLSCSPISGHRSVSWYQQTPGQGLQFLFEYFSETQRNKGNFPGRFSGRQFSNSRSEMNVSTLELGDSALYLCASTLIGRNEQFFGPGTRLTVL.

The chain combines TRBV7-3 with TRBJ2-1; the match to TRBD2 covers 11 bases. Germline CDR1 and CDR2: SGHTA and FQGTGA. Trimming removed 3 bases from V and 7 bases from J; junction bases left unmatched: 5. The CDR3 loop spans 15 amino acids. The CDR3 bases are TGTGCCAGCAGCTTGACTAGCGGGGCCCAAAATGAGCAGTTCTTC. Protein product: CASSLTSGAQNEQFF.